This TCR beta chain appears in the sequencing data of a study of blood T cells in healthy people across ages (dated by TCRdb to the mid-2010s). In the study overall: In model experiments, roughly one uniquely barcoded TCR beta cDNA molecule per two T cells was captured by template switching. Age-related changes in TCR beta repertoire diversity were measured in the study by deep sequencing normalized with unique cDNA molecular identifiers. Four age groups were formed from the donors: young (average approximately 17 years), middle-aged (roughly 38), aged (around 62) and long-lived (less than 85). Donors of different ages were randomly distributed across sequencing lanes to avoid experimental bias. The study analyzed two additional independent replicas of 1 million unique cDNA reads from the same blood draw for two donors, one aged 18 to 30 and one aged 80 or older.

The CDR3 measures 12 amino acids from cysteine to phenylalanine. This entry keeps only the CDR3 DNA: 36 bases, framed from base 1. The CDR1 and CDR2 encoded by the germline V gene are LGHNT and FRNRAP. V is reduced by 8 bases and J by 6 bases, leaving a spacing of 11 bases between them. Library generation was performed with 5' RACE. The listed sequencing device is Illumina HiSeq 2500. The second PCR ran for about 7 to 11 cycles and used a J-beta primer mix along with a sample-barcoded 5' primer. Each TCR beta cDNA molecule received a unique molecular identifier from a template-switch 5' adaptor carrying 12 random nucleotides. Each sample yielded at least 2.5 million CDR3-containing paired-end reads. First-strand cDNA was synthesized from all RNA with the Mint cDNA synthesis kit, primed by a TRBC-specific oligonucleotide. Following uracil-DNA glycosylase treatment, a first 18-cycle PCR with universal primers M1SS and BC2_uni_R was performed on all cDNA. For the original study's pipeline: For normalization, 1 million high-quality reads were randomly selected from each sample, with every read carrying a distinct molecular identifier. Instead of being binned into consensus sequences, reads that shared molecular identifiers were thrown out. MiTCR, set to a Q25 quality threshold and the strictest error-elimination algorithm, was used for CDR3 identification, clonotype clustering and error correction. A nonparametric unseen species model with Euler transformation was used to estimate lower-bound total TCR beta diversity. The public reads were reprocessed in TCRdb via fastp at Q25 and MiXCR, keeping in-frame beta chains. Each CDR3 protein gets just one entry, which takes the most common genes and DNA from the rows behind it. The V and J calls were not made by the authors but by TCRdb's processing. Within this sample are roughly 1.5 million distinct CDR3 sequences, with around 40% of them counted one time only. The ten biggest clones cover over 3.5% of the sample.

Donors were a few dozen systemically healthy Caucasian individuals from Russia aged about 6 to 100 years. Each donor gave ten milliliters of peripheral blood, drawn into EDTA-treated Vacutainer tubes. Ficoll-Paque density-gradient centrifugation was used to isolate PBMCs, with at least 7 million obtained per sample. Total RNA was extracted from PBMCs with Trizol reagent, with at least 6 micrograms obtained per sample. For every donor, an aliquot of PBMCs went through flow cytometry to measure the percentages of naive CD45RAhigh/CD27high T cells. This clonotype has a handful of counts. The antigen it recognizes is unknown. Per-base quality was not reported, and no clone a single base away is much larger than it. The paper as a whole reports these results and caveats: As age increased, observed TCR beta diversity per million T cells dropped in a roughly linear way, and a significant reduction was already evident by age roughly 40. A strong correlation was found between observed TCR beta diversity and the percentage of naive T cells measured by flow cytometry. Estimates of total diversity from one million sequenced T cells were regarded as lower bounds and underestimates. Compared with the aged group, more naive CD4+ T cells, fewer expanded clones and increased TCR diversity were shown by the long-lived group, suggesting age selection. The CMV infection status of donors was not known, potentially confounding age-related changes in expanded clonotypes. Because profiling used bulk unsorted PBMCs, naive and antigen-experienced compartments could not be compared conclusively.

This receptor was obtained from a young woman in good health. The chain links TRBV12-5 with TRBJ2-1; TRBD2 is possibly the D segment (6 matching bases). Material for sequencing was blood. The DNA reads TGTGCTAGTTGGTGTAGCGGCAATGAGCAGTTCTTC. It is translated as CASWCSGNEQFF.